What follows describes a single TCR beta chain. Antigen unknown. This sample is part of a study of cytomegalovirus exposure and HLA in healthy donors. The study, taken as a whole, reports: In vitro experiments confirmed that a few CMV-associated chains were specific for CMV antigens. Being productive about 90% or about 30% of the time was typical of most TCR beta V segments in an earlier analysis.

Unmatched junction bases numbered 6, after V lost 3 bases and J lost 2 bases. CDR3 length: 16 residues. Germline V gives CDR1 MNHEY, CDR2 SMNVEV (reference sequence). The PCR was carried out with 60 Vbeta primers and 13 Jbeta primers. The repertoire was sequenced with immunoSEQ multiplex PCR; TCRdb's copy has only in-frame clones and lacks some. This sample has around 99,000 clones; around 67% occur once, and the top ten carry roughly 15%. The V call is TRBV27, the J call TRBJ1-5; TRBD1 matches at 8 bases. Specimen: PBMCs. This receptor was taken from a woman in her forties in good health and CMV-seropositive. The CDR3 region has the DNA TGTGCCAGCAGTTTCAGGGGGCGCCAAGGCAATCAGCCCCAGCATTTT. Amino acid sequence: CASSFRGRQGNQPQHF.